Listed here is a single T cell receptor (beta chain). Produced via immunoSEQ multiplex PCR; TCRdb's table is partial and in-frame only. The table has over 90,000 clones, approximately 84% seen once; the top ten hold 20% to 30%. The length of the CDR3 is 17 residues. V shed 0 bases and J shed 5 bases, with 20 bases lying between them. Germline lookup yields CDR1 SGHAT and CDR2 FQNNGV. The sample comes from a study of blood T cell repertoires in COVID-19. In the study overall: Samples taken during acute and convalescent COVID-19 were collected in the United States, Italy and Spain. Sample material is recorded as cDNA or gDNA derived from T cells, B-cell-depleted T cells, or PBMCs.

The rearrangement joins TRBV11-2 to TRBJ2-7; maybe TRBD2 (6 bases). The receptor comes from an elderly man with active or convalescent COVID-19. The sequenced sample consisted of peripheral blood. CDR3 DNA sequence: TGTGCCAGCAGCTTAGATCCTTGGGAGCCCGGGGGAAACGAGCAGTACTTC. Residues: CASSLDPWEPGGNEQYF. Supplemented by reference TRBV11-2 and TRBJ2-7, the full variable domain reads EAGVAQSPRYKIIEKRQSVAFWCNPISGHATLYWYQQILGQGPKLLIQFQNNGVVDDSQLPKDRFSAERLKGVDSTLKIQPAKLEDSAVYLCASSLDPWEPGGNEQYFGPGTRLTVT.